Reported below is one TCR beta chain. There is no known antigen for this receptor. No much larger clone exists at a distance of one base, and base qualities are not known. TCRbeta CDR3 regions were amplified from genomic DNA using the immunoSEQ Assay, a bias-controlled multiplex PCR. The paper's data handling went like this. Nucleated cell counts per sample were estimated from amplification of reference gene primers within the assay. To quantify the absolute abundance of each unique TCRbeta CDR3 rearrangement, sequence reads were collapsed and filtered. Productive Simpson clonality was computed per sample as the square root of Simpson's diversity index over productive rearrangements. This is the immuneACCESS table as TCRdb keeps it, with only in-frame sequences that have V and J called. A part of the clones is gone; compared with another copy, unresolved V genes explain less than half, and the rest is unexplained. The DNA was the basis for D and trimming; V, J and clone size are from that table. Counted in this sample were 60,000 to 75,000 clones; roughly 84% of them appeared once. About 6.6% of the sample rests with the top ten.

Whole blood was collected in K2EDTA tubes by collaborating institutions according to the institutions' own protocols. For TCRbeta analysis, collaborators shipped samples as frozen whole blood, isolated PBMCs, or DNA extracted from either of those sample types. V is cut back by 1 base and J by 5 bases, with 10 bases in the junction unmatched. CDR1 SNHLY and CDR2 FYNNEI were looked up in the germline V gene. The CDR3 spans 16 residues, from the cysteine through the phenylalanine. The entry retains the CDR3 DNA only, 48 bases that are in frame from base 1. This sample is part of a study of blood T cell repertoires in COVID-19 (dated by TCRdb to the early 2020s). Background for the entire study: Samples from collaborators originated in the United States, Italy and Spain and spanned both the acute and convalescent phases of COVID-19. The prospective study material was composed of cDNA or gDNA derived from T cells, B-cell-depleted T cells, or PBMCs. The dataset comprised deeply sampled blood TCRbeta repertoires from subjects exposed to, actively infected with, or recovered from COVID-19. The repertoires were released in a freely available public database intended as a resource for research on the immune response to SARS-CoV-2. The samples were drawn from two sources: the first 160 participants of the ongoing ImmuneRACE study, and some 1,300 subjects contributed by 6 global collaborators. Sample metadata almost always included a de-identified subject ID, COVID-19 status, age in years and sex. HLA class I and class II types, where available, came from metadata supplied by the sample provider rather than from assay-based typing. Here is what the overall study found, with its caveats: Clinical and demographic metadata were provided uncurated, with the amount varying by source and participant.

Sequenced input: peripheral blood. Rearrangement joined TRBV2 to TRBJ2-5, with TRBD2 matching 7 junction bases. This receptor was obtained from a man in his forties or fifties with active COVID-19. The CDR3 sequence is CASSEGLGQGGETQYF. The nucleotide sequence reads as follows: TGTGCCAGCAGTGAAGGCTTAGGTCAGGGAGGGGAGACCCAGTACTTC. This CDR3, with the reference TRBV2 and TRBJ2-5 proteins standing in past its ends, gives the full variable domain EPEVTQTPSHQVTQMGQEVILRCVPISNHLYFYWYRQILGQKVEFLVSFYNNEISEKSEIFDDQFSVERPDGSNFTLKIRSTKLEDSAMYFCASSEGLGQGGETQYFGPGTRLLVL.